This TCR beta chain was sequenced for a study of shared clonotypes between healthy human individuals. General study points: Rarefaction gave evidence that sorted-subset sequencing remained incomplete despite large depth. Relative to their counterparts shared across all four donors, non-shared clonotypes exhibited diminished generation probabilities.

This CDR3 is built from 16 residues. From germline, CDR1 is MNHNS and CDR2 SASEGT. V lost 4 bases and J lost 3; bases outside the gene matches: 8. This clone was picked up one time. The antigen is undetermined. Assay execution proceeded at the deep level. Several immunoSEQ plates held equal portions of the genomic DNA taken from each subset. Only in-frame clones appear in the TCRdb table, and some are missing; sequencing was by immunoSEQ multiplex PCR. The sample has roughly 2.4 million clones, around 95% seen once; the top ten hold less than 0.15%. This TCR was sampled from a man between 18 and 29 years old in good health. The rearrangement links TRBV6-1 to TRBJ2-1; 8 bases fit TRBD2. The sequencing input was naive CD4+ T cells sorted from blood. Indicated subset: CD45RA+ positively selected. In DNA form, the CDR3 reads TGTGCCAGCAGTGCCCCCGGGGGGGTTAGCTACAATGAGCAGTTCTTC. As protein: CASSAPGGVSYNEQFF.